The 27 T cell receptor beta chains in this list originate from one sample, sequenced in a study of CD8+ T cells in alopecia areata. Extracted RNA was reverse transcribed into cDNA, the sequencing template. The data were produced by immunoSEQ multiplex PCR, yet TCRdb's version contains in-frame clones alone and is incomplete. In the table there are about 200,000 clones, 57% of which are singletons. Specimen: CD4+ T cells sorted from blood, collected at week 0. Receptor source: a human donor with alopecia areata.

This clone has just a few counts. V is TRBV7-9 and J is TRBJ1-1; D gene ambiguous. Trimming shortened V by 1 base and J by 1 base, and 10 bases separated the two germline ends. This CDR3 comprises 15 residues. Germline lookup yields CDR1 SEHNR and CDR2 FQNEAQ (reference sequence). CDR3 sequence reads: CASSLEPGRNTEAFF. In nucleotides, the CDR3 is TGTGCCAGCAGCTTAGAGCCAGGACGGAACACTGAAGCTTTCTTT.

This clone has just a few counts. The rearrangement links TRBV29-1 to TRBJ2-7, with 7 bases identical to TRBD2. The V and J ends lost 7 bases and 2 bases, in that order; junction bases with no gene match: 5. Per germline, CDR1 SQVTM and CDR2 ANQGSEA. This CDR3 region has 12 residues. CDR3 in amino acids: CSARENAYEQYF. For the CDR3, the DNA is TGCAGCGCGCGGGAGAACGCCTACGAGCAGTACTTC.

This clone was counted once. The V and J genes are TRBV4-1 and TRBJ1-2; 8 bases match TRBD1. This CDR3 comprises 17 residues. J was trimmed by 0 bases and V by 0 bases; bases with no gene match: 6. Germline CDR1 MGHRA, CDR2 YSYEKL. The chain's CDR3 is CASSQDTGGHTNYGYTF. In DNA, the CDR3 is TGCGCCAGCAGCCAAGATACAGGGGGTCACACTAACTATGGCTACACCTTC.

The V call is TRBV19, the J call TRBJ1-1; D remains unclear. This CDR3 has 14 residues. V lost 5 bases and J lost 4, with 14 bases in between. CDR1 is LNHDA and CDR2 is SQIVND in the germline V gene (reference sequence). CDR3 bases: TGTGCCAGTAGTTCGTGGATGTACGGCACTGAAGCTTTCTTT. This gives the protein CASSSWMYGTEAFF.

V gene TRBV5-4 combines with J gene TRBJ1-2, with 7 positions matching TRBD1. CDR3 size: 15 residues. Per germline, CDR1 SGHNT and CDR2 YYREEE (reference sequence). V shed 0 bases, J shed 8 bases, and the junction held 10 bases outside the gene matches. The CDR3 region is CASSLGDRAGKGYTF. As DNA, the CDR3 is TGTGCCAGCAGCTTGGGTGACAGGGCGGGAAAAGGCTACACCTTC. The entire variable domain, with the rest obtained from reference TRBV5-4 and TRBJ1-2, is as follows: ETGVTQSPTHLIKTRGQQVTLRCSSQSGHNTVSWYQQALGQGPQFIFQYYREEENGRGNFPPRFSGLQFPNYSSELNVNALELDDSALYLCASSLGDRAGKGYTFGSGTRLTVV.

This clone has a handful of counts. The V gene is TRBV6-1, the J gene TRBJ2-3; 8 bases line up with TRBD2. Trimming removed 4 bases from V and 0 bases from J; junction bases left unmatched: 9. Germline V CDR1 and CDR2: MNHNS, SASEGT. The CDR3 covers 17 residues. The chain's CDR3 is CASSVAGRTSSTDTQYF. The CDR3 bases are TGTGCCAGCAGTGTAGCGGGGAGGACCTCTAGCACAGATACGCAGTATTTT.

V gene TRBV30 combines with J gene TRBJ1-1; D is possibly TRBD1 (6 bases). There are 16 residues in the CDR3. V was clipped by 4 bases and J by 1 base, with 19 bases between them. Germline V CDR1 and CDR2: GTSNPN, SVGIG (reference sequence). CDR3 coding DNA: TGTGCCTGGACCCCTTGGGGGGCAAAGGCGAACACTGAAGCTTTCTTT. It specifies CAWTPWGAKANTEAFF.

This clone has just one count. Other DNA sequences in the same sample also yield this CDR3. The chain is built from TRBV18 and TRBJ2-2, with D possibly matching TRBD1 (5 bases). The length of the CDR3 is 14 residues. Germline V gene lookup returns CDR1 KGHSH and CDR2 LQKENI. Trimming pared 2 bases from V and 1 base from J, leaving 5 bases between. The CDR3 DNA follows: TGTGCCAGCTCACCAGGACAGAACACCGGGGAGCTGTTTTTT. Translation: CASSPGQNTGELFF.

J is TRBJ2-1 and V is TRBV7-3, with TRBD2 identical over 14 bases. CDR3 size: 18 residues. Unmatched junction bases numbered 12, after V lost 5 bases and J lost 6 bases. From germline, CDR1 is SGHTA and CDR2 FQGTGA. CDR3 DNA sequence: TGTGCCAGCAGCCCTGGGACTAGCGGGAGACTAAGATCCAATGAGCAGTTCTTC. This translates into CASSPGTSGRLRSNEQFF.

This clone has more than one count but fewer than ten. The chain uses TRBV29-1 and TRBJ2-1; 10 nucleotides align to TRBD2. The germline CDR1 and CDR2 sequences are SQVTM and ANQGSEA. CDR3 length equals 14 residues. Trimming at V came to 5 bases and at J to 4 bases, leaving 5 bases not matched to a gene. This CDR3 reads CSVKREGRYNEQFF. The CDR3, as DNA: TGCAGCGTTAAGCGGGAGGGAAGGTACAATGAGCAGTTCTTC.

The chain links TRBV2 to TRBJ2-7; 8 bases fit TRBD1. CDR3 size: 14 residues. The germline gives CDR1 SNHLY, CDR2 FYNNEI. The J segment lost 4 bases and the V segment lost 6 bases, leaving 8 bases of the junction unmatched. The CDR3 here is CASRGTGALYEQYF. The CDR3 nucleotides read TGTGCCAGCAGAGGGACAGGAGCTCTATACGAGCAGTACTTC.

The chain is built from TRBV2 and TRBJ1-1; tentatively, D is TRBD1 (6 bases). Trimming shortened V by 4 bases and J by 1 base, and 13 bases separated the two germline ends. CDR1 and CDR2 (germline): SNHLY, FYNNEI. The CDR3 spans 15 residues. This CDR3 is CASSVQGMGNTEAFF. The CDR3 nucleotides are TGTGCCAGCAGTGTCCAGGGGATGGGGAACACTGAAGCTTTCTTT.

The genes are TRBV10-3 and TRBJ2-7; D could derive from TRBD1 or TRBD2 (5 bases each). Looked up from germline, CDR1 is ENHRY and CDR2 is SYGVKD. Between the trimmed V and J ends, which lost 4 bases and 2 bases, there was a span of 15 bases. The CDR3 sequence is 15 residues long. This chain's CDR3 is CAISATRGAAYEQYF. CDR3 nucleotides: TGTGCCATCAGTGCCACCCGAGGGGCTGCCTACGAGCAGTACTTC.

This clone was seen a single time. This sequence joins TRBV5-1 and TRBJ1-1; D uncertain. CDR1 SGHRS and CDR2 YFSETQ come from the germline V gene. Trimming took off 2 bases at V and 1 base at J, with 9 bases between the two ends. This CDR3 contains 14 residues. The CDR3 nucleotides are TGCGCCAGCAGCTTTGGGGTTTCGAACACTGAAGCTTTCTTT. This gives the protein CASSFGVSNTEAFF.

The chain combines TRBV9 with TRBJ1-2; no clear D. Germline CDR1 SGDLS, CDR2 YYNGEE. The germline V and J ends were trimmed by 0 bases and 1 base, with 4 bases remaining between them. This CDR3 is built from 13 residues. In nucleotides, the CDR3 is TGTGCCAGCAGCGTAGCTCTTAACTATGGCTACACCTTC. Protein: CASSVALNYGYTF.

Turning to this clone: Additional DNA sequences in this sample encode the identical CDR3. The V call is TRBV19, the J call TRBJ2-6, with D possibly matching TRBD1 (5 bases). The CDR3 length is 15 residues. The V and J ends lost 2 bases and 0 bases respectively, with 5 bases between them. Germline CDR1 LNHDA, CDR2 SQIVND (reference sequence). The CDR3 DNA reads TGTGCCAGTAGTATAAGGGGCTCTGGGGCCAACGTCCTGACTTTC. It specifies CASSIRGSGANVLTF. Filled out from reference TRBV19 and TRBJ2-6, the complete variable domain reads DGGITQSPKYLFRKEGQNVTLSCEQNLNHDAMYWYRQDPGQGLRLIYYSQIVNDFQKGDIAEGYSVSREKKESFPLTVTSAQKNPTAFYLCASSIRGSGANVLTFGAGSRLTVL.

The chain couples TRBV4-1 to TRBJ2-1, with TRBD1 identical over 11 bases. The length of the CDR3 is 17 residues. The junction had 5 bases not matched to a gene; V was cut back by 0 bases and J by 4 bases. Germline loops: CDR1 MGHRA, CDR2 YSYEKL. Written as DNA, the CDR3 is TGCGCCAGCAGCCAAGATGGACAGGGGGCGCCTTACAATGAGCAGTTCTTC. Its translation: CASSQDGQGAPYNEQFF.

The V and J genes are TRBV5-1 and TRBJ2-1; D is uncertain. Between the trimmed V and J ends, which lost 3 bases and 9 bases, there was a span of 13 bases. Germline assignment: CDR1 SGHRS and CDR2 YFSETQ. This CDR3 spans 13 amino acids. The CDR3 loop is CASSSSAESEQFF. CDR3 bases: TGCGCCAGCAGCTCGTCGGCAGAGAGTGAGCAGTTCTTC.

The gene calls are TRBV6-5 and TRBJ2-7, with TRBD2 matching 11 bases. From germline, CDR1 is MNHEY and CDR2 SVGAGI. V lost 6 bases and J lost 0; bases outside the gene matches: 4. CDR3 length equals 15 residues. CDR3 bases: TGTGCCAGCAGCCACACTAGCGGGAGCTCCTACGAGCAGTACTTC. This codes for CASSHTSGSSYEQYF.

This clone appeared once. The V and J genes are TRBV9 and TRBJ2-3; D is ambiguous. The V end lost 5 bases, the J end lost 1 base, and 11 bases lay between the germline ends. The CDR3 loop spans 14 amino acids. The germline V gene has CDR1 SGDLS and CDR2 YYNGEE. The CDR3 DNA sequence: TGTGCCAGCAGTGAACTCATACGCACAGATACGCAGTATTTT. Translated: CASSELIRTDTQYF.

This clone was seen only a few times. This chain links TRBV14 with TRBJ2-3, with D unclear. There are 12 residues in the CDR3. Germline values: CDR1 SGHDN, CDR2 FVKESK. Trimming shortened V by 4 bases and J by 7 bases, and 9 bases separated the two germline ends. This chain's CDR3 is CASSPTTYTQYF. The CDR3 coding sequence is TGTGCCAGCAGCCCTACTACGTATACGCAGTATTTT.

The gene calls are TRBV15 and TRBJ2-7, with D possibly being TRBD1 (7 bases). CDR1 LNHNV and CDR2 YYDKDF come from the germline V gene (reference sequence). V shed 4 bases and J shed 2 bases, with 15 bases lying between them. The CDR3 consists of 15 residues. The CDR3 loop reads CATSTGGQPPYEQYF. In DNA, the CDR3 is TGTGCCACCAGCACCGGGGGACAGCCGCCCTACGAGCAGTACTTC.

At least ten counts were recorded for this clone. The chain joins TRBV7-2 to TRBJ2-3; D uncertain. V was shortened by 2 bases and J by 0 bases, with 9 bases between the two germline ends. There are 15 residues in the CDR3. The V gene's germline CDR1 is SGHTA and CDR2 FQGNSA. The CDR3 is CASSLMGASTDTQYF. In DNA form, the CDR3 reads TGTGCCAGCAGCTTAATGGGTGCTAGCACAGATACGCAGTATTTT.

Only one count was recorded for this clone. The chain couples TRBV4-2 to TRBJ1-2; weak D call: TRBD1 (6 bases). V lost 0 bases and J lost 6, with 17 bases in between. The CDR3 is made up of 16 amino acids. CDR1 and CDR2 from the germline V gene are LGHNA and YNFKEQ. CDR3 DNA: TGTGCCAGCAGCCAAGATCAGTACGGGGGGCATAATGGCTACACCTTC. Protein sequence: CASSQDQYGGHNGYTF.

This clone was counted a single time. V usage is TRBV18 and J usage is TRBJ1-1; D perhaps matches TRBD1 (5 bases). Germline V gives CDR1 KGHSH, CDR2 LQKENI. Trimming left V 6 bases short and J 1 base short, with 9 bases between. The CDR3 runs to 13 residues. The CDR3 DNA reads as TGTGCCAGCTCTCCGACAGAGAACACTGAAGCTTTCTTT. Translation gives CASSPTENTEAFF. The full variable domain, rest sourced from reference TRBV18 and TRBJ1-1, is NAGVMQNPRHLVRRRGQEARLRCSPMKGHSHVYWYRQLPEEGLKFMVYLQKENIIDESGMPKERFSAEFPKEGPSILRIQQVVRGDSAAYFCASSPTENTEAFFGQGTRLTVV.

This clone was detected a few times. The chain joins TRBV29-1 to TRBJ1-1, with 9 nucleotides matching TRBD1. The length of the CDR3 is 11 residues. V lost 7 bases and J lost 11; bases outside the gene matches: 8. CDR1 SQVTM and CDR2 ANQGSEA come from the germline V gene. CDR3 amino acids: CSAGTGYWAFF. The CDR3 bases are TGCAGCGCCGGGACAGGGTATTGGGCTTTCTTT.

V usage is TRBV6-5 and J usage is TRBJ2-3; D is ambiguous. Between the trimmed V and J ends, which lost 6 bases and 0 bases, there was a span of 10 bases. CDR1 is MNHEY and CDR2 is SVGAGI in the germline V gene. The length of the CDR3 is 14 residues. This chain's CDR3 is CASRRKYSTDTQYF. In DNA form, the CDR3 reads TGTGCCAGCAGACGAAAGTACAGCACAGATACGCAGTATTTT.